Detailed here is one T cell receptor (beta chain). The data were taken from a study of blood T cell repertoires in COVID-19. Study-level background: Sample material is recorded as cDNA or gDNA derived from T cells, B-cell-depleted T cells, or PBMCs.

Authors' data handling: Scientists estimated how many nucleated cells there were by amplifying reference gene primers. TCRdb's table, derived via immunoSEQ multiplex PCR, lists solely in-frame clones and lacks some. The V and J calls and clone size are taken from that table; D and trimming were inferred from the DNA. The profile covers about 94,000 clones, with 80% appearing a single time and 15% to 20% taken by the ten largest. The sequencing sample was made of peripheral blood. This sequence originates from a human donor in a cohort sampled during active COVID-19.

The CDR3 coding sequence is TGCGCCAGCAGCCCGATGCAGGGGGCGAACGAGCAGTACTTC. Its protein is CASSPMQGANEQYF. V is TRBV10-1 and J is TRBJ2-7; TRBD1 agrees at 8 bases. The CDR3 covers 14 residues. Trimming cost V 6 bases and J 5 bases; bases outside gene matches: 9. CDR1 is WNHNN, CDR2 SYGVQD, per germline (reference sequence).